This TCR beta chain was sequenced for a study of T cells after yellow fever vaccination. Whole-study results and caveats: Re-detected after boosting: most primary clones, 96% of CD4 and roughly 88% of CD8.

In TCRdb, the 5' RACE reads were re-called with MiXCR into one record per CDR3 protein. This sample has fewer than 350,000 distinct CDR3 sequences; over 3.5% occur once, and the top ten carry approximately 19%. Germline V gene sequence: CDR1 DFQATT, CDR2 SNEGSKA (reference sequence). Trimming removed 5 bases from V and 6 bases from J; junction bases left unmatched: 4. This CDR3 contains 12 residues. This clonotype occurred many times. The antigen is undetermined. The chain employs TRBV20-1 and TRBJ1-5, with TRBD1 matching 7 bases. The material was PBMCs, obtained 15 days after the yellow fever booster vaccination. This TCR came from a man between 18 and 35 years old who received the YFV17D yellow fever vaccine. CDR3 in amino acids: CSAGGGSQPQHF. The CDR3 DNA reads TGCAGTGCTGGAGGGGGCTCTCAGCCCCAGCATTTT.